Each of the 18 T cell receptor beta chains below was sequenced from the same sample in a study of lymphopenia after photon versus proton radiotherapy. Method: immunoSEQ multiplex PCR; TCRdb's copy keeps in-frame clones and lacks some. The table lists tens of thousands of clones, 75% to 90% of them singletons. Source: peripheral blood, taken from a patient treated with proton-based radiotherapy. All receptors derive from a man aged 80 or over with esophageal cancer.

The sample holds a few counts of this clone. The chain is built from TRBV28 and TRBJ1-3; D not certain. The ends were cut back, 1 base at V and 8 bases at J, with 15 bases in the middle. The length of the CDR3 is 15 residues. The germline V gene has CDR1 MDHEN and CDR2 SYDVKM. The chain's CDR3 is CASSLSEGGLDTIYF. CDR3 in DNA: TGTGCCAGCAGTTTATCCGAGGGCGGTTTGGACACCATATATTTT.

The chain is built from TRBV4-3 and TRBJ1-1; D gene unclear. Trimming stripped 4 bases from V and 0 bases from J, with 21 bases between. CDR1 is LGHNA, CDR2 YSLEER, per germline. The CDR3 spans 18 residues. CDR3 bases: TGCGCCAGCAGCCCCAGGCCCTACTGGTCGGAGATGAACACTGAAGCTTTCTTT. As protein: CASSPRPYWSEMNTEAFF.

The CDR3 DNA reads TGCGCCAGCAGCTTGGAGGGTTATAAGACTGAAGCTTTCTTT. Translated, it gives CASSLEGYKTEAFF. The J gene is TRBJ1-1, the V gene TRBV5-1; D call uncertain. The germline V and J ends were trimmed by 0 bases and 5 bases, with 11 bases remaining between them. Germline CDR1 is SGHRS and CDR2 is YFSETQ. The CDR3 loop spans 14 amino acids.

The J gene is TRBJ2-4, the V gene TRBV19; 8 nucleotides line up with TRBD1. This CDR3 has 17 amino acids. Germline V CDR1 and CDR2: LNHDA, SQIVND (reference sequence). V lost 1 base to trimming and J lost 0 bases; unmatched junction nucleotides: 5. In DNA form, the CDR3 reads TGTGCCAGTAGTATAGTTGGGACAGGAGTAGCCAAAAACATTCAGTACTTC. Translated, it gives CASSIVGTGVAKNIQYF.

In its sample, this clone was seen once. The chain couples TRBV19 to TRBJ2-5; D gene unclear. The CDR3 is made up of 11 amino acids. Trimming removed 4 bases at V and 1 base at J, with 1 base between. CDR1 and CDR2 (germline): LNHDA, SQIVND (reference sequence). DNA of the CDR3: TGTGCCAGTAGTACCCAAGAGACCCAGTACTTC. It encodes CASSTQETQYF.

The chain employs TRBV25-1 and TRBJ2-5, with D unclear. Trimming took off 4 bases at V and 0 bases at J, with 6 bases between the two ends. Germline loops: CDR1 MGHDK, CDR2 SYGVNS. CDR3 length: 13 amino acids. CDR3 in DNA: TGTGCCAGCAGTGGTAGCTACCAAGAGACCCAGTACTTC. This codes for CASSGSYQETQYF.

This chain uses TRBV2 with TRBJ1-4, with D maybe TRBD1 (6 bases). CDR3 size: 14 residues. The germline V gene encodes CDR1 SNHLY and CDR2 FYNNEI. V gave up 2 bases and J gave up 7 bases, with 11 bases separating them. The DNA for the CDR3 is TGTGCCAGCAGTGAATTGGGGACATCTGAAAAACTGTTTTTT. Residues: CASSELGTSEKLFF.

The count of this clone is one. The CDR3 loop is CASSLDSGELFF. The DNA for the CDR3 is TGCGCCAGCAGCTTGGATTCAGGGGAGCTGTTTTTT. The rearrangement links TRBV5-1 to TRBJ2-2, with D hard to call. Trimming stripped 0 bases from V and 8 bases from J, with 5 bases between. This CDR3 is 12 amino acids long. Germline CDR1 reads SGHRS; CDR2 reads YFSETQ.

V usage is TRBV14 and J usage is TRBJ2-2; D is perhaps TRBD1 (6 bases). V gave up 0 bases and J gave up 6 bases, with 17 bases separating them. CDR1 is SGHDN, CDR2 FVKESK, per germline. The CDR3 length is 17 residues. The CDR3: CASSQDITGSRAGELFF. The CDR3 DNA reads TGTGCCAGCAGCCAAGATATTACAGGGTCGAGGGCCGGGGAGCTGTTTTTT.

This clone was seen once. Germline and junction disagree at one end, which may indicate a read error. The chain links TRBV7-7 to TRBJ2-7; D not certain. The CDR3 length is 13 residues. In germline, CDR1 is SSHAT, CDR2 FNYEAQ (reference sequence). Here the CDR3 DNA reads TGTGCTAGCAGCCCCCAAACGGATTACGAGCAGTACTTC. Translation: CASSPQTDYEQYF.

V and J are TRBV7-9 and TRBJ2-2; D possibly corresponds to TRBD1 (5 bases). This CDR3 comprises 17 residues. Germline V gene lookup returns CDR1 SEHNR and CDR2 FQNEAQ (reference sequence). Trimming removed 5 bases at V and 4 bases at J, with 20 bases between. This chain's CDR3 is CASSQWVWGTPTGELFF. In DNA, the CDR3 is TGTGCCAGCAGCCAATGGGTATGGGGCACACCCACCGGGGAGCTGTTTTTT.

This clone came up a few times. The chain employs TRBV27 and TRBJ2-7; 12 bases align to TRBD2. Germline assignment: CDR1 MNHEY and CDR2 SMNVEV (reference sequence). The J segment lost 6 bases and the V segment lost 2 bases, leaving 5 bases of the junction unmatched. This CDR3 has 15 amino acids. CDR3 nucleotides: TGTGCCAGCAGTTTAAGGACTAGCGGGAAAGCCGAGCAGTACTTC. Translating it yields CASSLRTSGKAEQYF.

There are a few counts of this clone. The chain employs TRBV7-9 and TRBJ2-7; D perhaps matches TRBD1 (6 bases). The germline V gene encodes CDR1 SEHNR and CDR2 FQNEAQ (reference sequence). The CDR3 loop spans 14 amino acids. V shed 4 bases and J shed 2 bases, with 12 bases lying between them. Here the CDR3 DNA reads TGTGCCAGCAGCTCCTGGACAGCCCCCTACGAGCAGTACTTC. Protein sequence: CASSSWTAPYEQYF.

The chain links TRBV6-6 to TRBJ1-1; 7 positions match TRBD1. There are 15 residues in the CDR3. Germline CDR1 MNHNY, CDR2 SVGAGI (reference sequence). V shed 6 bases and J 1 base; nucleotides not matched to a gene: 8. CDR3 nucleotides: TGTGCCAGCAGCCAGGGGGGGAGTCGGAACACTGAAGCTTTCTTT. Amino acids: CASSQGGSRNTEAFF.

V gene TRBV25-1 combines with J gene TRBJ2-7, with 7 bases matching TRBD2. Losses at the gene ends were 5 bases for V and 2 bases for J; bases not matched to a gene: 9. CDR1 and CDR2 from the germline V gene are MGHDK and SYGVNS. This CDR3 is 15 amino acids long. This chain's CDR3 is CASSSRSRGAYEQYF. The CDR3 DNA is TGTGCCAGCAGTTCCCGTAGTCGGGGGGCCTACGAGCAGTACTTC.

This clone was seen a handful of times. The CDR3 is CSVGHSVGEQYF. CDR3 sequence (DNA): TGCAGCGTTGGACACTCCGTGGGGGAGCAGTACTTC. The V gene is TRBV29-1, the J gene TRBJ2-7; the D is unclear. The CDR3 has 12 residues. Looked up from germline, CDR1 is SQVTM and CDR2 is ANQGSEA. Trimming took 4 bases from V and 7 from J, leaving 14 bases between them.

This chain connects TRBV6-5 to TRBJ1-1; 7 nucleotides line up with TRBD1. Germline trimming cut 6 bases from V and 2 bases from J; bases unmatched to any gene: 9. The germline gives CDR1 MNHEY, CDR2 SVGAGI. There are 15 residues in the CDR3. DNA for the CDR3: TGTGCCAGCAGCCTAAACCGACAGGGAAACACTGAAGCTTTCTTT. Protein: CASSLNRQGNTEAFF.

The CDR3 region is CASSLAGIVDGYTF. In nucleotides, the CDR3 is TGCGCCAGCAGCTTGGCAGGGATCGTGGATGGCTACACCTTC. The chain links TRBV5-1 to TRBJ1-2; a possible D gene is TRBD1 (5 bases). The germline CDR1 and CDR2 sequences are SGHRS and YFSETQ. This CDR3 spans 14 amino acids. V lost 0 bases to trimming and J lost 6 bases, with 12 bases between them.